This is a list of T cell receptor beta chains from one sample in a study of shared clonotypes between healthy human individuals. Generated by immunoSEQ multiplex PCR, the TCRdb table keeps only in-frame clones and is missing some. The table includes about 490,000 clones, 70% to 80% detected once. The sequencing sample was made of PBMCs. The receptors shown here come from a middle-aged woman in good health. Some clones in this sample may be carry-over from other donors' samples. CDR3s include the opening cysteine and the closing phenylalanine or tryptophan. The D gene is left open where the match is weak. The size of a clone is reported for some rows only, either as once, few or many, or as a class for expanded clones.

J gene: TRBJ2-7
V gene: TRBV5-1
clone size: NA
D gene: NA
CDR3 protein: CASSLFLTYEQYF
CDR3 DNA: TGCGCCAGCAGCTTGTTTCTTACCTACGAGCAGTACTTC

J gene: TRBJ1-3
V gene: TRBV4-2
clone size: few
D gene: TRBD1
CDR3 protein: CASSQEGGQGFNTIYF
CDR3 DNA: TGTGCCAGCAGCCAAGAAGGGGGACAGGGGTTCAACACCATATATTTT

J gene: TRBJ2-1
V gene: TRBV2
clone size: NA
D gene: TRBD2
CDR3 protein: CASSVRAGAYNEQFF
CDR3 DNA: TGTGCCAGCAGTGTGCGAGCGGGAGCGTACAATGAGCAGTTCTTC

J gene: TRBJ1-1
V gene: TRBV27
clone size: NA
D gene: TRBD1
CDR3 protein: CASSPGQGARNTEAFF
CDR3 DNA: TGTGCCAGCAGTCCGGGACAGGGGGCGCGAAACACTGAAGCTTTCTTT

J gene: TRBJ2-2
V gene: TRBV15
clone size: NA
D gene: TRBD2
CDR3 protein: CATSRAGLAPNTGELFF
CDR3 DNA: TGTGCCACCAGCAGAGCGGGACTAGCGCCGAACACCGGGGAGCTGTTTTTT

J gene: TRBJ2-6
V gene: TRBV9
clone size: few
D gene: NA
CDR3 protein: CASSPRSGANVLTF
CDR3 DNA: TGTGCCAGCAGCCCCCGGTCTGGGGCCAACGTCCTGACTTTC

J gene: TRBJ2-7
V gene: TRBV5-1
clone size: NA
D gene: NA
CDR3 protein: CASSLGPPREQYF
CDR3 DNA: TGCGCCAGCAGCTTGGGACCACCGAGGGAGCAGTACTTC

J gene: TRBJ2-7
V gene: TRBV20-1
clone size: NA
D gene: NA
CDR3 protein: CSASHSEQYF
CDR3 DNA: TGCAGTGCTAGTCATTCCGAGCAGTACTTC

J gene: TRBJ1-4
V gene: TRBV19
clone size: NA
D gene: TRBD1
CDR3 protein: CASNHRGANEKLFF
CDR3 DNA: TGTGCCAGTAACCACAGGGGTGCTAATGAAAAACTGTTTTTT

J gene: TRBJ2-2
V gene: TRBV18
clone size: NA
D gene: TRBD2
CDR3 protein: CASSPLLAGVTGELFF
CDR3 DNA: TGTGCCAGCTCACCACTTCTAGCGGGTGTCACCGGGGAGCTGTTTTTT

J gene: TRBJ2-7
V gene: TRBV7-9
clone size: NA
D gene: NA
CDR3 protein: CASSPPWPLRSYEQYF
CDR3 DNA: TGTGCCAGCAGCCCGCCGTGGCCCCTGAGGTCCTACGAGCAGTACTTC

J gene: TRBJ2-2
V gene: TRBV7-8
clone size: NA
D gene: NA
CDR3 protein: CASSLVYHRSAGELFF
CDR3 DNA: TGTGCCAGCAGCTTAGTTTATCACCGGAGTGCCGGGGAGCTGTTTTTT

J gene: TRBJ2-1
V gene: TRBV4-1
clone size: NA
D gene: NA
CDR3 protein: CASSQVAGPYNEQFF
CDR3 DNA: TGCGCCAGCAGCCAAGTTGCGGGCCCCTACAATGAGCAGTTCTTC

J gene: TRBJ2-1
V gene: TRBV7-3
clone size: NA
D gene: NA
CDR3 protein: CASSLVGGTRNEQFF
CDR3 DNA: TGTGCCAGCAGCTTAGTAGGAGGAACTCGGAATGAGCAGTTCTTC

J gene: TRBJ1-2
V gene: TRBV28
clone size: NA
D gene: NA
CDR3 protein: CASSFAQGYTF
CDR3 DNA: TGTGCCAGCAGTTTCGCGCAGGGCTACACCTTC

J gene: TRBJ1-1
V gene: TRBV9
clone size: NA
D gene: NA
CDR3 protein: CASSHSMNTEAFF
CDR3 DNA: TGTGCCAGCAGCCACAGCATGAACACTGAAGCTTTCTTT

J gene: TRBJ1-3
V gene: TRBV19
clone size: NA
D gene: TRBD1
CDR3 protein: CATLDIGQGDGNTIYF
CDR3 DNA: TGTGCCACCCTAGACATCGGACAGGGTGATGGAAACACCATATATTTT

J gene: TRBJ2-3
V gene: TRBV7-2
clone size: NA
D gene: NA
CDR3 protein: CASSRDSTDTQYF
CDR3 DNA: TGTGCCAGCAGCCGGGACAGCACAGATACGCAGTATTTT

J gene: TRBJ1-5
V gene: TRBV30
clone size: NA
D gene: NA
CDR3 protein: CAWSRDRQPQHF
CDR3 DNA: TGTGCCTGGAGTCGGGACCGCCAGCCCCAGCATTTT

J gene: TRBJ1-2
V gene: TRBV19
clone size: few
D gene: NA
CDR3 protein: CASSTGATAAMGYTF
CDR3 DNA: TGTGCCAGTAGTACGGGGGCCACCGCTGCTATGGGCTACACCTTC

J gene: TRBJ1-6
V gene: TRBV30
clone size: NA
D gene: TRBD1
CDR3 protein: CAWSRGTGEVLHF
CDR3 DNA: TGTGCCTGGAGTAGAGGGACAGGGGAAGTGCTCCACTTT

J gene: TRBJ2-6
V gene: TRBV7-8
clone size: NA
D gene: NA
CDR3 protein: CASSTGPPANVLTF
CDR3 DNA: TGTGCCAGCAGCACGGGACCGCCAGCCAACGTCCTGACTTTC

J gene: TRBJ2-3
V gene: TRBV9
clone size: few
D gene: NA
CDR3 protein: CASTWRENADTQYF
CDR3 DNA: TGTGCCAGCACCTGGAGGGAGAACGCAGATACGCAGTATTTT

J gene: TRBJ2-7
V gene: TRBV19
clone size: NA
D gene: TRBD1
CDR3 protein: CASSIDRDPRGEQYF
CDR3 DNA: TGTGCCAGTAGTATCGACAGGGACCCGCGTGGGGAGCAGTACTTC

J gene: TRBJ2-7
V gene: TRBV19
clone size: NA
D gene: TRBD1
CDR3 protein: CASSSQGAPYEQYF
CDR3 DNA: TGTGCCAGTAGTTCCCAGGGGGCCCCCTACGAGCAGTACTTC

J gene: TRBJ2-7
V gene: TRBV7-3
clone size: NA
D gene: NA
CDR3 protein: CASSLPMRERHF
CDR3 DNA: TGTGCCAGCAGCCTCCCTATGAGGGAGAGGCACTTC

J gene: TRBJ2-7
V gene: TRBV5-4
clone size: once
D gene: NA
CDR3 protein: CASSLARPPYEQYF
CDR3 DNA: TGTGCCAGCAGCTTGGCACGTCCCCCCTACGAGCAGTACTTC

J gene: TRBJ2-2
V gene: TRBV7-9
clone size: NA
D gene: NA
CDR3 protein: CASSLGRERNTGELFF
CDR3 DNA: TGTGCCAGCAGCTTAGGGCGGGAAAGGAACACCGGGGAGCTGTTTTTT

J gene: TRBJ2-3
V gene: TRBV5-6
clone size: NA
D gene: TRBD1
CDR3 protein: CASSIQTGTGVRTDTQYF
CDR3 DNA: TGTGCCAGCAGCATACAAACCGGGACAGGGGTCCGCACAGATACGCAGTATTTT

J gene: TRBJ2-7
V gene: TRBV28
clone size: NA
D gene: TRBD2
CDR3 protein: CASPPVGVAGASYEQYF
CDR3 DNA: TGTGCCAGCCCTCCGGTGGGGGTAGCGGGAGCCTCCTACGAGCAGTACTTC

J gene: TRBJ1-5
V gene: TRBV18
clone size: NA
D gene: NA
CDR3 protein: CASSDGGASNQPQHF
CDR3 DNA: TGTGCCAGCTCAGACGGGGGGGCGTCGAATCAGCCCCAGCATTTT

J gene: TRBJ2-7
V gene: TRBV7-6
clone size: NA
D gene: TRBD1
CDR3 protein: CASSPRTGYEQYF
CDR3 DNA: TGTGCCAGCAGCCCTCGGACAGGCTACGAGCAGTACTTC

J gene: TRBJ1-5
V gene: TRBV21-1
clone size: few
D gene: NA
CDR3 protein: CASSLGQGDQPQHF
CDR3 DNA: TGTGCCAGCAGCCTGGGACAGGGAGATCAGCCCCAGCATTTT

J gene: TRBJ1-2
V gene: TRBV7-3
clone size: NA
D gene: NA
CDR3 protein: CASSQTGIGGYTF
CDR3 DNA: TGTGCCAGCAGCCAAACAGGGATTGGGGGCTACACCTTC

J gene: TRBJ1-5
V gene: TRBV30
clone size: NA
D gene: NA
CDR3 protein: CAWSYRRGDTEHF
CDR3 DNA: TGTGCCTGGAGTTATCGACGTGGGGACACGGAGCATTTT

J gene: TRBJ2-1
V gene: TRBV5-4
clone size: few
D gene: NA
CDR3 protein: CASSLPRDNEQFF
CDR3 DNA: TGTGCCAGCAGCTTGCCGCGGGACAATGAGCAGTTCTTC

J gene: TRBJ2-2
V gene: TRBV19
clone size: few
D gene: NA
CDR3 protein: CASSIPGVGTGELFF
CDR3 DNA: TGTGCCAGTAGTATTCCGGGGGTAGGCACCGGGGAGCTGTTTTTT

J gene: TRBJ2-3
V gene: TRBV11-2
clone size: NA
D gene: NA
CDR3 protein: CASSALRVSTDTQYF
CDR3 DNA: TGTGCCAGCAGCGCTTTGCGGGTCAGCACAGATACGCAGTATTTT

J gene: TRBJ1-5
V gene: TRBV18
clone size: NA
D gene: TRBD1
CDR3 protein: CASSPTGTGNQPQHF
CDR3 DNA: TGTGCCAGCTCACCAACCGGGACAGGGAATCAGCCCCAGCATTTT

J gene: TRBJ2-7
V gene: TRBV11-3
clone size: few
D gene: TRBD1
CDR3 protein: CASSLRAGEDRAAIYEQYF
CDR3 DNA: TGTGCCAGCAGCTTAAGGGCCGGGGAGGACAGGGCTGCGATATACGAGCAGTACTTC

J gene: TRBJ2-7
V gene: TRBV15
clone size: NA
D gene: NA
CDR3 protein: CATRRPLGLYEQYF
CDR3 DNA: TGTGCCACCAGGCGCCCCCTCGGTTTATACGAGCAGTACTTC

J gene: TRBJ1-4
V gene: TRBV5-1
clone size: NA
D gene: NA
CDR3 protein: CASSLNLSNEKLFF
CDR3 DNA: TGCGCCAGCAGCTTGAACCTCTCTAATGAAAAACTGTTTTTT

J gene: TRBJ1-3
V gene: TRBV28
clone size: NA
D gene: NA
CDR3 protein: CASSTPPTIYF
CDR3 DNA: TGTGCCAGCAGCACCCCCCCGACCATATATTTT

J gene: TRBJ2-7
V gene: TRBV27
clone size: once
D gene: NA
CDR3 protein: CASSLSAASFTYEQYF
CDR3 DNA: TGTGCCAGCAGTTTGTCCGCCGCTAGCTTTACCTACGAGCAGTACTTC

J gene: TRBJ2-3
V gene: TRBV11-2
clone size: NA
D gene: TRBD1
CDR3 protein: CASRVQGGGWSDTQYF
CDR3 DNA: TGTGCCAGCAGGGTACAGGGGGGTGGGTGGTCAGATACGCAGTATTTT

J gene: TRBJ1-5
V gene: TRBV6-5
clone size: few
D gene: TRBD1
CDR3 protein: CASKQDRGHQPQHF
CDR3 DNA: TGTGCCAGCAAGCAGGACAGGGGCCATCAGCCCCAGCATTTT